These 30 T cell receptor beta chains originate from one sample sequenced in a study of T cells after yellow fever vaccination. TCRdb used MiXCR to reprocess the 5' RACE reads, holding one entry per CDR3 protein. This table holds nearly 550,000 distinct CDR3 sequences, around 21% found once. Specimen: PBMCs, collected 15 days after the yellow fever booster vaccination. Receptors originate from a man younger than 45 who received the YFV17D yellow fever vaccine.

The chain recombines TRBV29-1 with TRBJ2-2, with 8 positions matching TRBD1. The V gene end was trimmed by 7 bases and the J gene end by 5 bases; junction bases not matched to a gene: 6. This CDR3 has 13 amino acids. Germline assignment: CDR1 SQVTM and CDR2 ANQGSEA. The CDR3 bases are TGCAGCGCTGACAGGGGTGGAACCGGGGAGCTGTTTTTT. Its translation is CSADRGGTGELFF.

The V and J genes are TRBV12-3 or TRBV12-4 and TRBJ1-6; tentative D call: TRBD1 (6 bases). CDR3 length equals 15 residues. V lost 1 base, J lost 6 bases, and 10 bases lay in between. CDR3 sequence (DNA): TGTGCCAGCAGTTTAGGCAGGGGAGTTAATTCACCCCTCCACTTT. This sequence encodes CASSLGRGVNSPLHF.

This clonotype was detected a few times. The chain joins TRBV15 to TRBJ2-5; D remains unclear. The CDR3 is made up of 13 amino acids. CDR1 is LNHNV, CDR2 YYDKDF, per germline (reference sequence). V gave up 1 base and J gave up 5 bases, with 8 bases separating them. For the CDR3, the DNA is TGTGCCACCAGCAGAGGAGATAGGGAGACCCAGTACTTC. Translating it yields CATSRGDRETQYF. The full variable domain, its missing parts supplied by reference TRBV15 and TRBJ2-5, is DAMVIQNPRYQVTQFGKPVTLSCSQTLNHNVMYWYQQKSSQAPKLLFHYYDKDFNNEADTPDNFQSRRPNTSFCFLDIRSPGLGDTAMYLCATSRGDRETQYFGPGTRLLVL.

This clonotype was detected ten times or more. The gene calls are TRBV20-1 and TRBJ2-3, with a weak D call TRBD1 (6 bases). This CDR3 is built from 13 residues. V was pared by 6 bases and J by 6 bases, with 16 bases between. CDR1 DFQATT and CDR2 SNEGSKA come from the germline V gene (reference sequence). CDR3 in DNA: TGCAGTGCCAGGGGCGGAGTAGTGGATACGCAGTATTTT. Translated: CSARGGVVDTQYF.

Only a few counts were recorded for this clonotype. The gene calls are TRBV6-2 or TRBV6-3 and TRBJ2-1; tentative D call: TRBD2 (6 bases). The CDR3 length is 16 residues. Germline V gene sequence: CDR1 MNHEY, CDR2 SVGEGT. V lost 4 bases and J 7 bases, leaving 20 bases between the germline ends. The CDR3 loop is CASSSRGTRLANEQFF. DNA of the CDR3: TGTGCCAGCAGTTCCCGCGGGACCAGACTTGCGAATGAGCAGTTCTTC.

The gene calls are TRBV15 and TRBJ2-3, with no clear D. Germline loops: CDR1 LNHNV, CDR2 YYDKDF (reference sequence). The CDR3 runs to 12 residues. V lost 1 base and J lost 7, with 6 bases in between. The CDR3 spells CATSRGPYTQYF. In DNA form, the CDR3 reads TGTGCCACCAGCAGAGGGCCGTATACGCAGTATTTT.

DNA for the CDR3: TGTGCCAGCAGTCGGACTAGCGGGAGTGTGCGCACCGGGGAGCTGTTTTTT. Its translation is CASSRTSGSVRTGELFF. The rearrangement uses TRBV27 and TRBJ2-2, with 13 nucleotides matching TRBD2. The CDR3 loop spans 17 amino acids. In germline, CDR1 is MNHEY, CDR2 SMNVEV (reference sequence). Germline trimming cut 5 bases from V and 4 bases from J; bases unmatched to any gene: 7.

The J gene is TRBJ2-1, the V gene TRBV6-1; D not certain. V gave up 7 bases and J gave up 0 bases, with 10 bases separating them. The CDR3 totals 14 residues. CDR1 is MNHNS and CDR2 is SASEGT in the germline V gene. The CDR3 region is CASNGEYSYNEQFF. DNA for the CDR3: TGTGCCAGCAATGGCGAATACTCCTACAATGAGCAGTTCTTC.

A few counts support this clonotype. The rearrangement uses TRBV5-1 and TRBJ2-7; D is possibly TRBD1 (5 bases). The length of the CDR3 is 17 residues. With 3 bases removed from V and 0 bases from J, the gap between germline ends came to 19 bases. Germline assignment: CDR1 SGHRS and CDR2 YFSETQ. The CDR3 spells CASSWGIRDSSSYEQYF. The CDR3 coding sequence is TGCGCCAGCAGCTGGGGCATCAGAGACTCAAGCTCCTACGAGCAGTACTTC.

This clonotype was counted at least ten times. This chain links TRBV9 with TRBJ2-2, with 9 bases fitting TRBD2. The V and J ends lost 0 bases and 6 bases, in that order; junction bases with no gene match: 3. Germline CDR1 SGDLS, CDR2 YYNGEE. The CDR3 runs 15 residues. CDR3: CASSVGSGRAGELFF. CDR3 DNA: TGTGCCAGCAGCGTAGGTAGCGGGAGAGCCGGGGAGCTGTTTTTT.

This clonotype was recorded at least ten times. The CDR3 region has the DNA TGTGCCAGCAGTTACTCGACACTAACAGGCCAGCCCCAGCATTTT. Its protein product is CASSYSTLTGQPQHF. The gene calls are TRBV6-2 or TRBV6-3 and TRBJ1-5, with a weak D call TRBD1 (5 bases). V was trimmed by 0 bases and J by 7 bases, leaving 13 bases between them. CDR3 length equals 15 residues. The germline gives CDR1 MNHEY, CDR2 SVGEGT.

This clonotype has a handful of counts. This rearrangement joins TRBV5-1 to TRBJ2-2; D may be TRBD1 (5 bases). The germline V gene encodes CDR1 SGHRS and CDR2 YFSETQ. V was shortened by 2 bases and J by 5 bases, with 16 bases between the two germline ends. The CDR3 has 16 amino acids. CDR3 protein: CASSFGRNTGTGELFF. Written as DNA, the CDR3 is TGCGCCAGCAGCTTTGGCAGGAACACAGGAACCGGGGAGCTGTTTTTT.

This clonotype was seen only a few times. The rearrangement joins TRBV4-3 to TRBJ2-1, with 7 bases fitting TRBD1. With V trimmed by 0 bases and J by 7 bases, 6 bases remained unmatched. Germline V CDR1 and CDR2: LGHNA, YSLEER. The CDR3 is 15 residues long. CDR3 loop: CASSQDEGARNEQFF. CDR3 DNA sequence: TGCGCCAGCAGCCAAGATGAGGGGGCGAGGAATGAGCAGTTCTTC.

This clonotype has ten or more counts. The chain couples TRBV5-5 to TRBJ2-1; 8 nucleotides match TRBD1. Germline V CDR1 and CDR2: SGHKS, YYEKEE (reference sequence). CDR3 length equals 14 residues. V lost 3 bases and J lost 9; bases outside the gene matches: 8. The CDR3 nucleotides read TGTGCCAGCAGCTGGGGGACAGGCGGGCTTGAGCAGTTCTTC. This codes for CASSWGTGGLEQFF.

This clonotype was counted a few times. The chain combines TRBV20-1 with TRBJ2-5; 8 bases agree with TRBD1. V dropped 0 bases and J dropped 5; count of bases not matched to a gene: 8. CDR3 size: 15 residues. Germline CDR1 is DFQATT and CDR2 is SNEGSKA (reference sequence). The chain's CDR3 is CSARDPGGRRETQYF. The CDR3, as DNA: TGCAGTGCTAGAGATCCAGGGGGCCGTCGGGAGACCCAGTACTTC.

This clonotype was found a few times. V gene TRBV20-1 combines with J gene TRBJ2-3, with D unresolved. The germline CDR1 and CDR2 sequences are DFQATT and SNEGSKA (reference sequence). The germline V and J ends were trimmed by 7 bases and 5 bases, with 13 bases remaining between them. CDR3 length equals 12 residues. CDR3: CSVWYLRDTQYF. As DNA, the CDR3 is TGCAGTGTCTGGTATCTCCGAGATACGCAGTATTTT.

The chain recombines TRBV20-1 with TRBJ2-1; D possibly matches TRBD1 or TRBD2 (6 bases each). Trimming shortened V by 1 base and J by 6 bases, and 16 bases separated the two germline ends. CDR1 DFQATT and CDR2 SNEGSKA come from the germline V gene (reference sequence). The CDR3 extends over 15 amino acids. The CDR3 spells CSARALTQGGNEQFF. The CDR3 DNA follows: TGCAGTGCTAGAGCCCTAACACAGGGAGGCAATGAGCAGTTCTTC.

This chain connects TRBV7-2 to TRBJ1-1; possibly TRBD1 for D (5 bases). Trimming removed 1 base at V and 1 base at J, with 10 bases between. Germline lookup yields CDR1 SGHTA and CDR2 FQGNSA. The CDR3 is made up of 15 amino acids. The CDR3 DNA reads TGTGCCAGCAGCTTAGTGTCTGGGGGGAACACTGAAGCTTTCTTT. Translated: CASSLVSGGNTEAFF. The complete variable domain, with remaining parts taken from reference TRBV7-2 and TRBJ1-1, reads GAGVSQSPSNKVTEKGKDVELRCDPISGHTALYWYRQSLGQGLEFLIYFQGNSAPDKSGLPSDRFSAERTGGSVSTLTIQRTQQEDSAVYLCASSLVSGGNTEAFFGQGTRLTVV.

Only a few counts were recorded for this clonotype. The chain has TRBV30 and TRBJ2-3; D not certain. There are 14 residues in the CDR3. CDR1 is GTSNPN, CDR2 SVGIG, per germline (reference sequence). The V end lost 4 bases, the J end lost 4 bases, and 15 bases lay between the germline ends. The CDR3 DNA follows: TGTGCCTGGACCATCCAGATCGGCGCAGATACGCAGTATTTT. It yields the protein CAWTIQIGADTQYF.

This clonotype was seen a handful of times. The CDR3 is CAWSKTPGELFF. The CDR3 DNA reads TGTGCCTGGAGCAAGACTCCCGGGGAGCTGTTTTTT. The rearrangement links TRBV30 to TRBJ2-2; D not certain. The germline CDR1 and CDR2 sequences are GTSNPN and SVGIG (reference sequence). The CDR3 loop spans 12 amino acids. The ends were cut back, 3 bases at V and 6 bases at J, with 8 bases in the middle.

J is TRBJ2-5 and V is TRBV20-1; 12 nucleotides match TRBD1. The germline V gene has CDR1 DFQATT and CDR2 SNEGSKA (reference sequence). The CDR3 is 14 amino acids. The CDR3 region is CSQLGTGGRKTQYF. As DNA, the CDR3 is TGCAGCCAGTTGGGGACAGGGGGCCGAAAGACCCAGTACTTC.

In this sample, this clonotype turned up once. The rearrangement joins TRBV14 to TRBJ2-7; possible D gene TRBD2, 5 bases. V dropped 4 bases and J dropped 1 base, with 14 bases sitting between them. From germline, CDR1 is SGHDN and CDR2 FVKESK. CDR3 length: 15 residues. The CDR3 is CASSRTRPTSYEQYF. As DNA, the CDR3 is TGTGCCAGCAGCCGGACTCGTCCGACGTCCTACGAGCAGTACTTC.

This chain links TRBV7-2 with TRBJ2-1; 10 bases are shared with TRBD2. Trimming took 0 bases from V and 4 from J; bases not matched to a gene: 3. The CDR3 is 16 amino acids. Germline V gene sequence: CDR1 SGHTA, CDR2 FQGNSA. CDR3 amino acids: CASSLALAGAYNEQFF. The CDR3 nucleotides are TGTGCCAGCAGCTTAGCTCTAGCGGGGGCGTACAATGAGCAGTTCTTC.

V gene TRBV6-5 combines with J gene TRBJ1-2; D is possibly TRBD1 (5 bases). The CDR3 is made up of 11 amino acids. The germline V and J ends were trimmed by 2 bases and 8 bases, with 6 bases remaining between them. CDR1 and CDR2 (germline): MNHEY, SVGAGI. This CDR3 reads CASSYEGGYTF. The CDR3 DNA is TGTGCCAGCAGTTACGAGGGGGGCTACACCTTC.

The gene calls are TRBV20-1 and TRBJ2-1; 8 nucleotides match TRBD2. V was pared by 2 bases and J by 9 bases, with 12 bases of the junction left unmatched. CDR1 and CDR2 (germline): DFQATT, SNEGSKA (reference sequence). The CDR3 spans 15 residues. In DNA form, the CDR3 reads TGCAGTGCTAGACCCAGTTCGATGCTAGCGGGTGAGCAGTTCTTC. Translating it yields CSARPSSMLAGEQFF.

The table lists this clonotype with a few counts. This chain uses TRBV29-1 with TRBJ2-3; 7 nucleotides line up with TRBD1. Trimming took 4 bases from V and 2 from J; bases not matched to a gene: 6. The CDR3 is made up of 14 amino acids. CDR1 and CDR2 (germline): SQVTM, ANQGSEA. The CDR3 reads CSVVGTENTDTQYF. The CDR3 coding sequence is TGCAGCGTTGTGGGGACAGAAAACACAGATACGCAGTATTTT.

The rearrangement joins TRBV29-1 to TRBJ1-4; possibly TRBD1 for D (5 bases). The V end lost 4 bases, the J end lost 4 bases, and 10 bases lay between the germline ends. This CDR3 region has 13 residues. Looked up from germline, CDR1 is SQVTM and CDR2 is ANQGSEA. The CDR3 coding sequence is TGCAGCGTTGTCGGGGGTGATAATGAAAAACTGTTTTTT. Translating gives CSVVGGDNEKLFF.

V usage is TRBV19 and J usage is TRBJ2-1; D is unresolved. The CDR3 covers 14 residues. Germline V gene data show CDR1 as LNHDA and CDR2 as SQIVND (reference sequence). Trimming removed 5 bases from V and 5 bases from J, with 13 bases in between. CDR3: CASSLMVPNNEQFF. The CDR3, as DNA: TGTGCCAGTAGTTTGATGGTCCCCAACAATGAGCAGTTCTTC. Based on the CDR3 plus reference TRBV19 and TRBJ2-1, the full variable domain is DGGITQSPKYLFRKEGQNVTLSCEQNLNHDAMYWYRQDPGQGLRLIYYSQIVNDFQKGDIAEGYSVSREKKESFPLTVTSAQKNPTAFYLCASSLMVPNNEQFFGPGTRLTVL.

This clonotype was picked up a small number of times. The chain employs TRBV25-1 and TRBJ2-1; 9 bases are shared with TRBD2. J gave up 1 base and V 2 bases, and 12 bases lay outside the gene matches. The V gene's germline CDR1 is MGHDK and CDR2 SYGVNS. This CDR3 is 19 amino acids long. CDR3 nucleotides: TGTGCCAGCAGTGAAACCGGACTAGCGCGTCCGGGGTCCTACAATGAGCAGTTCTTC. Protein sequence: CASSETGLARPGSYNEQFF.

CDR3 region: CSASEDRGLPGANVLTF. The CDR3 bases are TGCAGTGCTAGCGAGGACCGGGGACTACCTGGGGCCAACGTCCTGACTTTC. J is TRBJ2-6 and V is TRBV20-1; TRBD2 matches 7 bases. The length of the CDR3 is 17 residues. Trimming cost V 3 bases and J 2 bases; bases outside gene matches: 10. Germline-derived CDR1 and CDR2 are DFQATT and SNEGSKA (reference sequence).